This T cell receptor (beta chain) was captured in a study of blood T cell repertoires in COVID-19. Study context: Sites in the United States, Italy and Spain provided acute and convalescent COVID-19 samples. PBMCs, B-cell-depleted T cells, or T cells provided the cDNA or gDNA that made up the material.

V was cut by 2 bases and J by 7 bases, with 10 bases left in between. Germline values: CDR1 SGHNT, CDR2 YYREEE (reference sequence). The CDR3 consists of 14 residues. Only in-frame clones appear in the TCRdb table, and some are missing; sequencing was by immunoSEQ multiplex PCR. The table shows tens of thousands of clones, with roughly 83% occurring only once. This chain connects TRBV5-4 to TRBJ1-6; D gene ambiguous. This sequence was found in a man aged 30 to 45 with COVID-19, enrolled during active disease. The sequenced sample was peripheral blood. This CDR3 is CASSFWTQNSPLHF. DNA for the CDR3: TGTGCCAGCAGCTTCTGGACTCAAAATTCACCCCTCCACTTT.